The TCR beta chain under discussion was sequenced for a study of identifying expanded T cells in peripheral blood. Generated by immunoSEQ multiplex PCR, the TCRdb table keeps only in-frame clones and is missing some. The sample records around 100,000 clones, roughly 89% being singletons. Regarding this clone: Its antigen is undetermined.

Trimming stripped 5 bases from V and 4 bases from J, with 18 bases between. Germline CDR1 and CDR2: SGHTA and FQGNSA. The CDR3 has 15 residues. Study-wide points: Roughly 1.2 clones differed between technical replicates, versus approximately 16 and 20 over time. Across healthy donors, higher total template counts meant significantly greater roughly two-week count variance.

Healthy donors had no documented immune events, such as infections, while sampled. The sequencing sample was made of blood. The source is a person aged 18 to 75 in good health. The gene calls are TRBV7-2 and TRBJ2-7, with TRBD1 as a possible D gene (6 bases). CDR3 nucleotides: TGTGCCAGCAGCCCGTATCCCACAGGGCAGTACGAGCAGTACTTC. It is translated as CASSPYPTGQYEQYF.